What follows describes a single T cell receptor (beta chain). As yet, its antigen is unknown. Germline is not matched at one junction end, which may reflect a read error. These data belong to a study of tumor and adjacent non-tumor tissue in lung cancer. Findings and caveats of the study: Higher tumor TCR diversity was associated with shorter survival.

This CDR3 has 16 residues. The germline gives CDR1 SGHDT, CDR2 YYEEEE. The library came from three nested PCR rounds adapted from ARM-PCR protocols. In TCRdb, the multiplex PCR reads were re-called with MiXCR into one record per CDR3 protein. The sample has about 200,000 distinct CDR3 sequences; around 71% are singletons. No cell sorting was done before RNA was extracted from the tissue. Sequencing used lung tumor tissue. The clonotype comes from a man aged 60 to 75 with non-small cell lung cancer. The chain employs TRBV5-6 and TRBJ2-1, with TRBD2 matching 13 bases. Here the CDR3 DNA reads TGTGCCATCAGCAAAACCGGGACTAGCGGGAAAAATGAGCAGTTCTTC. Translation: CAISKTGTSGKNEQFF.